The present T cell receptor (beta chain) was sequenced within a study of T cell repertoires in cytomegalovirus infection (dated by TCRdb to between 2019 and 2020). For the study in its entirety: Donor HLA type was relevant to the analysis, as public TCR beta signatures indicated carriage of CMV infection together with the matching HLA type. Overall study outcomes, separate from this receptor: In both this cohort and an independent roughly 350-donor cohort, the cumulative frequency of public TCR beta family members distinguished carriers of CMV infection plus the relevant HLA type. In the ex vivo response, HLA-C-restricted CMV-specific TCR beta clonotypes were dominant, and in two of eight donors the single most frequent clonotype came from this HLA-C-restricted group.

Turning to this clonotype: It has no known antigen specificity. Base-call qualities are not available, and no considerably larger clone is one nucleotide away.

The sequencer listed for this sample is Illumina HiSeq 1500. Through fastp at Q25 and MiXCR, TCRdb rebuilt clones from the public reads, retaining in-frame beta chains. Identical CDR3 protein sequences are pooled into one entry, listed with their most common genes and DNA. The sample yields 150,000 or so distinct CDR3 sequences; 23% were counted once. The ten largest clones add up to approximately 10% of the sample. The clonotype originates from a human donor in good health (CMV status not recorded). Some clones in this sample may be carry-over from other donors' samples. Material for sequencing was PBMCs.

The DNA sequence reads TGTGCCAGCAGTGCAGGGGATAGCAATCAGCCCCAGCATTTT. Its protein is CASSAGDSNQPQHF. The chain is made from TRBV2 and TRBJ1-5; tentative D gene TRBD1, with 6 bases matching. The CDR3 starts with the cysteine, ends with the phenylalanine, and has 14 residues. The kept DNA is CDR3 alone, 42 bases in frame from the first base. The germline V gene encodes CDR1 SNHLY and CDR2 FYNNEI. V and J are truncated by 4 bases and 0 bases respectively, leaving an intervening sequence of 7 bases.